There are many counts of the clone carrying this T cell receptor (beta chain). Its target is not known. Time point denoted: patch test 1, 2 weeks after DPC sensitization. Treatment denoted: therapeutic diphenylcyclopropenone sensitization with weekly scalp DPC. The library tagged each cDNA molecule with unique molecular identifiers. TCRdb itself ran the RACE reads through MiXCR, one entry per CDR3 protein. Seen here are around 110,000 distinct CDR3 sequences, roughly 12% observed once, and the top ten hold approximately 1.4%. V lost 2 bases and J lost 0, with 8 bases in between. CDR3 length: 14 amino acids. The germline V gene encodes CDR1 LGHDT and CDR2 YNNKEL (reference sequence). The entry originates in a study of human T cells and chemical hapten exposure. Across the whole study: Patch tests applied 0.01% DPC to the upper back and were scored after 6 days. Study findings and constraints: Higher patch test scores went with higher counts of PT1 expanded TCRs. Those TCRs sitting above 1 in 1000 frequency stayed the same with DPC sensitization.

The sequencing used whole blood, collected in connection with sensitization to the hapten diphenylcyclopropenone (DPC). The V and J genes are TRBV3-1 and TRBJ2-7; D gene unclear. This TCR derives from a woman between 50 and 59 years old with alopecia areata. Some clones in this sample may be carry-over from other donors' samples. CDR3 residues: CASSQPGSSYEQYF. The CDR3 DNA reads TGTGCCAGCAGCCAACCAGGAAGCTCCTACGAGCAGTACTTC.